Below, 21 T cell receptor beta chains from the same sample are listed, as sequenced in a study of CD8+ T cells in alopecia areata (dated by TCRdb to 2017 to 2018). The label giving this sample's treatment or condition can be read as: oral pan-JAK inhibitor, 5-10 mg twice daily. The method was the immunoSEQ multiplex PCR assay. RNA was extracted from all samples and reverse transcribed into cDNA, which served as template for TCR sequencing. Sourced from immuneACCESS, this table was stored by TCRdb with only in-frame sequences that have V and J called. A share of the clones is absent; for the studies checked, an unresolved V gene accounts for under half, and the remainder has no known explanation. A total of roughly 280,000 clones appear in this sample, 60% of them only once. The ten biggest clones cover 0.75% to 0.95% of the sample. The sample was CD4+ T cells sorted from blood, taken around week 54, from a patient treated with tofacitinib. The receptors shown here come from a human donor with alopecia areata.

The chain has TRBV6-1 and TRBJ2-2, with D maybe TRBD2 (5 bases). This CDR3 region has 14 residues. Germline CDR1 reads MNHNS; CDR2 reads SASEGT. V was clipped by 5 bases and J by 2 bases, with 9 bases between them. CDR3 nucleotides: TGTGCCAGCAGTAGGACGGGAAACACCGGGGAGCTGTTTTTT. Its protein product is CASSRTGNTGELFF.

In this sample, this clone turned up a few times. Here the CDR3 DNA reads TGCAGCCTTTCGACTAGCGGGGGAACTGAGCAGTTCTTC. Its protein is CSLSTSGGTEQFF. This sequence joins TRBV29-1 and TRBJ2-1; 12 bases are shared with TRBD2. The V and J ends lost 8 bases and 9 bases, in that order; junction bases with no gene match: 8. CDR3 length: 13 residues. Per germline, CDR1 SQVTM and CDR2 ANQGSEA.

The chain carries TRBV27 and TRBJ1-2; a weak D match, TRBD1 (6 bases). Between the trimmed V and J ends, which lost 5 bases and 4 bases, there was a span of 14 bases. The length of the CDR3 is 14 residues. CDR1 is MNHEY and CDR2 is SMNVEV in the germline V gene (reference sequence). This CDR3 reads CASSRHRVGYGYTF. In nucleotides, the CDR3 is TGTGCCAGCAGTCGACACAGGGTAGGCTATGGCTACACCTTC.

The CDR3 DNA reads TGTGCCAGCAGTGATTCGGTACTAGCGGGGAGCACCGGGGAGCTGTTTTTT. Protein product: CASSDSVLAGSTGELFF. This sequence joins TRBV2 and TRBJ2-2; TRBD2 agrees at 10 bases. Germline-derived CDR1 and CDR2 are SNHLY and FYNNEI. The CDR3 sequence is 17 residues long. J gave up 4 bases and V 3 bases, and 8 bases lay outside the gene matches.

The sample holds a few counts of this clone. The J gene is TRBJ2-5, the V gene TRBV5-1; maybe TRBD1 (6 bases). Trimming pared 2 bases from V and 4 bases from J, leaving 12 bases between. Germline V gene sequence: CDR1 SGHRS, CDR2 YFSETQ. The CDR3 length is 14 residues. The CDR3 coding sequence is TGCGCCAGCAGCTTTACAGGGTCCTCAGAGACCCAGTACTTC. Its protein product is CASSFTGSSETQYF.

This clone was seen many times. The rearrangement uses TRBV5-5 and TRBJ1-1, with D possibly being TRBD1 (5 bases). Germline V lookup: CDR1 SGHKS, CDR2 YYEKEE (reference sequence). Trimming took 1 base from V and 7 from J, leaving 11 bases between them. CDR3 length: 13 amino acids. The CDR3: CASSLQGLDEAFF. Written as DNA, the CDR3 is TGTGCCAGCAGCTTGCAGGGATTGGATGAAGCTTTCTTT.

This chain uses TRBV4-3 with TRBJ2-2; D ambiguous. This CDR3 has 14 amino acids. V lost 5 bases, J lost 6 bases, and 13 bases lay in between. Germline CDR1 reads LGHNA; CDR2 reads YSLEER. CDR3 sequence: CASSLSHGSGELFF. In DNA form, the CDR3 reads TGCGCCAGCAGCTTGTCCCACGGATCCGGGGAGCTGTTTTTT.

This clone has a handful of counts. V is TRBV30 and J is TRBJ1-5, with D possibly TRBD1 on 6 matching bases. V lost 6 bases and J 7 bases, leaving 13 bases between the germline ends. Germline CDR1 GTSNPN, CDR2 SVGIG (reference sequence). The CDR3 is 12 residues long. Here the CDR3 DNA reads TGTGCCTGTAGGGGGGTAGGGCAGCCCCAGCATTTT. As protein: CACRGVGQPQHF.

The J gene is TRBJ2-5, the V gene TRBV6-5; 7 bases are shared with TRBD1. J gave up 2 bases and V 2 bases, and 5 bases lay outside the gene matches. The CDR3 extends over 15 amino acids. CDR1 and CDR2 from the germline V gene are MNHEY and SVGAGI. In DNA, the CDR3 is TGTGCCAGCAGTTACCAGTACAGGGGTCAAGAGACCCAGTACTTC. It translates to CASSYQYRGQETQYF.

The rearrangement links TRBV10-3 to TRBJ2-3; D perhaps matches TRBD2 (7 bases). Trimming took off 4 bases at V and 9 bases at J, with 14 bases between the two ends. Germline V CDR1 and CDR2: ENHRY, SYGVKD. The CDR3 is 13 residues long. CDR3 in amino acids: CAISGSQGGTQYF. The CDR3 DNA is TGTGCCATCAGTGGGTCACAGGGAGGGACGCAGTATTTT.

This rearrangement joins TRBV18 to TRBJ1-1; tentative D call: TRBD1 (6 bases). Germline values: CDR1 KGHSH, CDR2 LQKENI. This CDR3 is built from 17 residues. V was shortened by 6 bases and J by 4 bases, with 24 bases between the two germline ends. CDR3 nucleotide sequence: TGTGCCAGCTCCCAAAGTCGTGGGGCAGGGGTCAGCACTGAAGCTTTCTTT. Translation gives CASSQSRGAGVSTEAFF.

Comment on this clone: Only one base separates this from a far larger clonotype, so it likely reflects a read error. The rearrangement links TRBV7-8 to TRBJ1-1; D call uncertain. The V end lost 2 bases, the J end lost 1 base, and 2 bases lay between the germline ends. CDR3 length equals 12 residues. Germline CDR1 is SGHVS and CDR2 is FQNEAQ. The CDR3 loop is CASSLQNTEAFF. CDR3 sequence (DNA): TGTGCCAGCAGCTTACAGAACACTGAAGCTTTCTTT.

The CDR3 bases are TGCAGCGTTGGGTCCGTTAGCACAGATACGCAGTATTTT. This codes for CSVGSVSTDTQYF. The gene calls are TRBV29-1 and TRBJ2-3; D unresolved. V shed 4 bases and J shed 0 bases, with 8 bases lying between them. The CDR3 extends over 13 amino acids. Germline V gene lookup returns CDR1 SQVTM and CDR2 ANQGSEA.

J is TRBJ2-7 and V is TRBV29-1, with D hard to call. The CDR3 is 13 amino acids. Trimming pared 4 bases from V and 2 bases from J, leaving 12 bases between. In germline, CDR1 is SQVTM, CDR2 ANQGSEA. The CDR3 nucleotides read TGCAGCGTTGCCGCGTTGGGGACCTACGAGCAGTACTTC. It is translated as CSVAALGTYEQYF.

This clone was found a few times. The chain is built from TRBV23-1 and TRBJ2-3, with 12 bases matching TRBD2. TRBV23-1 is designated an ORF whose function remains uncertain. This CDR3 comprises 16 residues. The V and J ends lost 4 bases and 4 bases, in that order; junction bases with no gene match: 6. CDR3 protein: CASSRRTSGTPDTQYF. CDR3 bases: TGCGCCAGCAGTCGGCGGACTAGCGGGACGCCAGATACGCAGTATTTT.

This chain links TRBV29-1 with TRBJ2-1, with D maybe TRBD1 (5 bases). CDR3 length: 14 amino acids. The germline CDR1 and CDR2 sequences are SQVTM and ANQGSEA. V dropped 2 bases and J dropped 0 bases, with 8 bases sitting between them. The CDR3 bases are TGCAGCGTTGAACCAGGACACTCCTACAATGAGCAGTTCTTC. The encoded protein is CSVEPGHSYNEQFF.

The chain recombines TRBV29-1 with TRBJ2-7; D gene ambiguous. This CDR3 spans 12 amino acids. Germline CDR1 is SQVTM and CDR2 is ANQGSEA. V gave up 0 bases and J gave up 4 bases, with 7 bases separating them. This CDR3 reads CSVEDLSYEQYF. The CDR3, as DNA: TGCAGCGTTGAAGATTTATCGTACGAGCAGTACTTC.

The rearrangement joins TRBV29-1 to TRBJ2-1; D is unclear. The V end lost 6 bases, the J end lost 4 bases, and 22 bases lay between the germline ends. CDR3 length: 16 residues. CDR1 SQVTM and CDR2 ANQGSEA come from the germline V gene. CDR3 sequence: CSVTHTAGSFYNEQFF. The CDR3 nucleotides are TGCAGCGTGACCCACACCGCAGGCAGCTTTTACAATGAGCAGTTCTTC.

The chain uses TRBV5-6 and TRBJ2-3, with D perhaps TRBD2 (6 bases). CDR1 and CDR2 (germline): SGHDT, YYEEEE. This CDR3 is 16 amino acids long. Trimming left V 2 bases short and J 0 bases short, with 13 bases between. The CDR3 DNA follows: TGTGCCAGCAGCTTCATCCTCGCGGGAAGCACAGATACGCAGTATTTT. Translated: CASSFILAGSTDTQYF.

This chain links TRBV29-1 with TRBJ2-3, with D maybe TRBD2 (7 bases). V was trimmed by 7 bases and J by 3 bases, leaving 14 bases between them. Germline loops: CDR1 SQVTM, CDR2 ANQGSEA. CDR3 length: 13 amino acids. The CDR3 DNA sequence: TGCAGCGCTCGGAGGGGGGGTACAGATACGCAGTATTTT. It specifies CSARRGGTDTQYF.

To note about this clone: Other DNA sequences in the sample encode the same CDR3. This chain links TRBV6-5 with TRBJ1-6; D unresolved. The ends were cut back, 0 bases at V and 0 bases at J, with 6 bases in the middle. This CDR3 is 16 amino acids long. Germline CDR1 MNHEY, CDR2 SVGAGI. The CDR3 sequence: CASSYSGSSYNSPLHF. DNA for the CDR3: TGTGCCAGCAGTTACTCTGGGAGCTCCTATAATTCACCCCTCCACTTT.